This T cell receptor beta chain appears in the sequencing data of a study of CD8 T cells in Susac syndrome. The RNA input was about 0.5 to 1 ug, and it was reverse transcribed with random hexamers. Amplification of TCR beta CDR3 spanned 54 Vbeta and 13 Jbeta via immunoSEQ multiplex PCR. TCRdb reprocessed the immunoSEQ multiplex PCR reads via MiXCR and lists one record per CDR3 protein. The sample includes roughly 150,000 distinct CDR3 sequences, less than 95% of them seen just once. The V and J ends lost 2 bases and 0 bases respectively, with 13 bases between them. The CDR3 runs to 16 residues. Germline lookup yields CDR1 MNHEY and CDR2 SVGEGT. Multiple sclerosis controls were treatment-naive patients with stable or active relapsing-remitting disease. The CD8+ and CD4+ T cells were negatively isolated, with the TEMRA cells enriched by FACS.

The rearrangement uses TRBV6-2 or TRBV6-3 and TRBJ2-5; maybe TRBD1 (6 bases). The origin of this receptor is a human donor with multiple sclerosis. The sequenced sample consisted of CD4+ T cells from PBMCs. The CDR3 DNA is TGTGCCAGCAGTTACCGCAGGGGATCGTACCAAGAGACCCAGTACTTC. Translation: CASSYRRGSYQETQYF.